This is a list of T cell receptor beta chains from one sample in a study of blood T cell repertoires in COVID-19. Profiling relied on immunoSEQ multiplex PCR, and the TCRdb table lists in-frame clones only, not all of them. This sample has 120,000 or so clones; around 89% occur once, and the top ten carry approximately 3.4%. Sequencing was carried out using peripheral blood. Every receptor here comes from a woman aged 45-59 years with acute or convalescent COVID-19. The CDR3 runs from the conserved cysteine through the conserved F or W. A D gene is named only where the DNA matches it firmly. A clone size is listed for some rows: how often the clone was seen (once, few, many), or a class if it is expanded.

j_call: TRBJ1-5; clone_size: few; v_call: TRBV19; d_call: .; cdr3_aa: CASSMADSNQPQHF; cdr3_nt: TGTGCCAGTAGTATGGCGGATAGCAATCAGCCCCAGCATTTT
j_call: TRBJ2-1; clone_size: .; v_call: TRBV19; d_call: .; cdr3_aa: CASRQLGGTSTYNEQFF; cdr3_nt: TGTGCCAGTAGGCAATTGGGGGGTACATCTACCTACAATGAGCAGTTCTTC
j_call: TRBJ2-5; clone_size: .; v_call: TRBV27; d_call: .; cdr3_aa: CASSLSIEDQETQYF; cdr3_nt: TGTGCCAGCAGTTTATCGATTGAGGACCAAGAGACCCAGTACTTC
j_call: TRBJ1-2; clone_size: .; v_call: TRBV24-1; d_call: TRBD1; cdr3_aa: CATSEGGTGNYGYTF; cdr3_nt: TGTGCCACCAGTGAGGGGGGGACAGGGAACTATGGCTACACCTTC
j_call: TRBJ1-2; clone_size: few; v_call: TRBV5-1; d_call: .; cdr3_aa: CASSLGAVGQNYGYTF; cdr3_nt: TGCGCCAGCAGCTTGGGGGCCGTTGGACAGAACTATGGCTACACCTTC
j_call: TRBJ1-5; clone_size: .; v_call: TRBV7-9; d_call: .; cdr3_aa: CASSRAASNQPQHF; cdr3_nt: TGTGCCAGCAGCAGGGCAGCTAGCAATCAGCCCCAGCATTTT
j_call: TRBJ1-4; clone_size: .; v_call: TRBV30; d_call: .; cdr3_aa: CAWRSRTNEKLFF; cdr3_nt: TGTGCCTGGAGAAGTAGAACTAATGAAAAACTGTTTTTT
j_call: TRBJ2-3; clone_size: .; v_call: TRBV18; d_call: .; cdr3_aa: CASSRIGGTDTQYF; cdr3_nt: TGTGCCAGCTCACGTATAGGGGGCACAGATACGCAGTATTTT
j_call: TRBJ2-1; clone_size: .; v_call: TRBV12-5; d_call: TRBD1; cdr3_aa: CASGRGQGDEQFF; cdr3_nt: TGTGCTAGTGGCCGCGGACAGGGGGATGAGCAGTTCTTC
j_call: TRBJ2-2; clone_size: .; v_call: TRBV9; d_call: .; cdr3_aa: CASSVGIGEGGAGELFF; cdr3_nt: TGTGCCAGCAGCGTAGGCATCGGGGAAGGGGGTGCCGGGGAGCTGTTTTTT
j_call: TRBJ2-7; clone_size: .; v_call: TRBV30; d_call: TRBD2; cdr3_aa: CAWSDLAGTVYEQYF; cdr3_nt: TGTGCCTGGAGTGACCTAGCGGGCACCGTCTACGAGCAGTACTTC
j_call: TRBJ2-1; clone_size: .; v_call: TRBV6-1; d_call: .; cdr3_aa: CASSESEGWGNEQFF; cdr3_nt: TGTGCCAGCAGTGAATCGGAGGGATGGGGGAATGAGCAGTTCTTC
j_call: TRBJ1-1; clone_size: .; v_call: TRBV7-8; d_call: .; cdr3_aa: CASSPRTDTEAFF; cdr3_nt: TGTGCCAGCAGCCCACGGACAGACACTGAAGCTTTCTTT
j_call: TRBJ1-2; clone_size: once; v_call: TRBV6-6; d_call: .; cdr3_aa: CASSQRDPIRYGYTF; cdr3_nt: TGTGCCAGCAGCCAGCGGGACCCGATTCGCTATGGCTACACCTTC
j_call: TRBJ2-1; clone_size: .; v_call: TRBV7-9; d_call: .; cdr3_aa: CASSPAGTFGNEQFF; cdr3_nt: TGTGCCAGCAGTCCCGCCGGGACTTTTGGCAATGAGCAGTTCTTC
j_call: TRBJ1-5; clone_size: .; v_call: TRBV18; d_call: TRBD1; cdr3_aa: CASSPAGGSYSNQPQHF; cdr3_nt: TGTGCCAGCTCCCCGGCAGGGGGGTCCTATAGCAATCAGCCCCAGCATTTT
j_call: TRBJ2-6; clone_size: .; v_call: TRBV2; d_call: .; cdr3_aa: CASQISGANVLTF; cdr3_nt: TGTGCCAGCCAAATCTCTGGGGCCAACGTCCTGACTTTC
j_call: TRBJ1-2; clone_size: once; v_call: TRBV6-1; d_call: .; cdr3_aa: CASSESLQLNYGYTF; cdr3_nt: TGTGCCAGCAGTGAAAGTCTACAGCTCAACTATGGCTACACCTTC
j_call: TRBJ1-5; clone_size: .; v_call: TRBV19; d_call: .; cdr3_aa: CASSIEGRENQPQHF; cdr3_nt: TGTGCCAGTAGTATAGAGGGCAGGGAAAATCAGCCCCAGCATTTT
j_call: TRBJ2-2; clone_size: .; v_call: TRBV24-1; d_call: .; cdr3_aa: CATSDRTEITGELFF; cdr3_nt: TGTGCCACCAGTGACCGGACAGAGATCACCGGGGAGCTGTTTTTT
j_call: TRBJ1-4; clone_size: .; v_call: TRBV19; d_call: .; cdr3_aa: CASAGVGREKLFF; cdr3_nt: TGTGCCAGTGCGGGGGTCGGTCGTGAAAAACTGTTTTTT
j_call: TRBJ1-2; clone_size: .; v_call: TRBV6-5; d_call: .; cdr3_aa: CASSSGLYGYTF; cdr3_nt: TGTGCCAGCAGCTCTGGGCTCTATGGCTACACCTTC
j_call: TRBJ2-2; clone_size: once; v_call: TRBV9; d_call: TRBD1; cdr3_aa: CASSVAGTGGTGELFF; cdr3_nt: TGTGCCAGCAGCGTGGCCGGGACAGGGGGCACCGGGGAGCTGTTTTTT
j_call: TRBJ2-3; clone_size: few; v_call: TRBV18; d_call: TRBD2; cdr3_aa: CASSPQVAGARDTQYF; cdr3_nt: TGTGCCAGCTCACCACAGGTAGCGGGAGCTAGGGATACGCAGTATTTT